The 10 T cell receptor beta chains below come from one sample, sequenced in a study of T cell changes during pregnancy in multiple sclerosis. The protocol was immunoSEQ multiplex PCR, while the TCRdb copy is restricted to in-frame clones and leaves out a portion. The table records approximately 43,000 clones, about 94% of them present only once. The sequencing used CD8+ T cells from peripheral blood mononuclear cells, collected in the third trimester of pregnancy. The receptors stem from a female donor with multiple sclerosis, enrolled in a pregnancy study.

This chain links TRBV4-2 with TRBJ2-5; D ambiguous. The V end lost 6 bases, the J end lost 1 base, and 15 bases lay between the germline ends. Germline-derived CDR1 and CDR2 are LGHNA and YNFKEQ. The CDR3 contains 15 residues. The CDR3 is CASRRNFNSQETQYF. The CDR3 nucleotides are TGTGCCAGCAGACGAAATTTCAACTCCCAAGAGACCCAGTACTTC.

CDR3 in amino acids: CASSLSPLGGQPQHF. In DNA, the CDR3 is TGTGCCAGCAGCCTGTCCCCCCTCGGGGGTCAGCCCCAGCATTTT. J is TRBJ1-5 and V is TRBV7-8, with D tentatively TRBD1 (5 bases). V lost 5 bases to trimming and J lost 6 bases, with 17 bases between them. Per the germline V gene, CDR1 is SGHVS and CDR2 is FQNEAQ. This CDR3 comprises 15 residues.

This clone occurred once. The chain recombines TRBV28 with TRBJ2-5; TRBD2 aligns across 13 bases. The germline V gene encodes CDR1 MDHEN and CDR2 SYDVKM. V lost 2 bases and J lost 0; bases outside the gene matches: 12. CDR3 size: 20 residues. The CDR3 DNA reads as TGTGCCAGCAGTTTAACCTCCACGGGGACTAGCGGGACCAACCAAGAGACCCAGTACTTC. Protein: CASSLTSTGTSGTNQETQYF.

The CDR3 DNA reads as TGTGCCAGCAGCGTAGGAGGGGGGGGCAAGCCCCAGCATTTT. As protein: CASSVGGGGKPQHF. The chain recombines TRBV9 with TRBJ1-5; D might be TRBD1 (6 bases). CDR1 and CDR2 from the germline V gene are SGDLS and YYNGEE. The CDR3 length is 14 residues. V lost 0 bases and J 8 bases, leaving 12 bases between the germline ends.

V usage is TRBV7-9 and J usage is TRBJ2-1; 8 bases are a match to TRBD2. The CDR3 has 14 residues. The V gene's germline CDR1 is SEHNR and CDR2 FQNEAQ (reference sequence). J gave up 3 bases and V 3 bases, and 1 base lay outside the gene matches. For the CDR3, the DNA is TGTGCCAGCAGCTTTGGGACTAGCTACAATGAGCAGTTCTTC. Protein: CASSFGTSYNEQFF.

The genes are TRBV4-3 and TRBJ2-3; no reliable D call. Germline V gene data show CDR1 as LGHNA and CDR2 as YSLEER. The CDR3 has 15 residues. V lost 1 base to trimming and J lost 1 base, with 9 bases between them. CDR3 region: CASSQGLRGTDTQYF. The CDR3 DNA reads as TGCGCCAGCAGCCAAGGGTTACGAGGCACAGATACGCAGTATTTT.

The chain is built from TRBV27 and TRBJ2-7; D is uncertain. The V end was cut by 6 bases, the J end by 5 bases, with 11 bases between. This CDR3 spans 12 amino acids. Germline V gene sequence: CDR1 MNHEY, CDR2 SMNVEV (reference sequence). CDR3 sequence reads: CASSSKPNEQYF. For the CDR3, the DNA is TGTGCCAGCAGCTCTAAGCCGAACGAGCAGTACTTC.

This chain uses TRBV7-6 with TRBJ2-7, with TRBD1 matching over 10 bases. With 5 bases clipped from V and 2 bases from J, the junction kept 6 bases outside the gene matches. Germline V lookup: CDR1 SGHVS, CDR2 FNYEAQ. CDR3 length: 15 residues. The CDR3 DNA reads as TGTGCCAGCAGCGAGGGGACAGGGGCGGCCTACGAGCAGTACTTC. Its translation: CASSEGTGAAYEQYF.

V and J are TRBV6-1 and TRBJ2-7; the match to TRBD2 covers 10 bases. Germline-derived CDR1 and CDR2 are MNHNS and SASEGT. The CDR3 spans 17 residues. V gave up 3 bases and J gave up 6 bases; unmatched junction bases: 14. CDR3 DNA: TGTGCCAGCAGTGACCCCCTAGCGGGAGTCGGTTTGGGCGAGCAGTACTTC. It encodes CASSDPLAGVGLGEQYF.

As concerns this clone: An end of the junction does not agree with germline; a read error may underlie this. The CDR3 sequence: CASSLVGVTGTQYF. CDR3 coding DNA: TGTGCCAGCAGTTTAGTAGGGGTCACAGGTACGCAGTATTTT. The chain carries TRBV27 and TRBJ2-3; a weak D match, TRBD1 (5 bases). The CDR3 has 14 residues. Looked up from germline, CDR1 is MNHEY and CDR2 is SMNVEV (reference sequence).